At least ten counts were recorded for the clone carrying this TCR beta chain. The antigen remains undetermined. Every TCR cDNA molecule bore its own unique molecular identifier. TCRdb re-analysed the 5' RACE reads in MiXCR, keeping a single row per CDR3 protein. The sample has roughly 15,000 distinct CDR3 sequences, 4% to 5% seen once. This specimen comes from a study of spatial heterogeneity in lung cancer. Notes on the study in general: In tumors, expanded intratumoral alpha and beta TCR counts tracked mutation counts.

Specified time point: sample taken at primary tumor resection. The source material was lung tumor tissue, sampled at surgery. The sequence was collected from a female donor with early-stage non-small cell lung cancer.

The DNA of the CDR3 is TGTGCCAGCAGTGAGGGGGGGCGTTTTAATTCACCCCTCCACTTT. Amino acid sequence: CASSEGGRFNSPLHF. The rearrangement joins TRBV2 to TRBJ1-6; D might be TRBD1 (6 bases). Germline V CDR1 and CDR2: SNHLY, FYNNEI. V lost 3 bases and J lost 6, with 12 bases in between. The CDR3 consists of 15 residues. Drawing the rest from reference TRBV2 and TRBJ1-6, the complete variable domain is EPEVTQTPSHQVTQMGQEVILRCVPISNHLYFYWYRQILGQKVEFLVSFYNNEISEKSEIFDDQFSVERPDGSNFTLKIRSTKLEDSAMYFCASSEGGRFNSPLHFGNGTRLTVT.